This T cell receptor (beta chain) was found in a study of cytomegalovirus exposure and HLA in healthy donors. Overall study findings and caveats: Being indistinguishable, some V segments were excluded, TRBV6-2 and TRBV6-3 among them. Analysis was carried out at a later point, and it linked a missense DCLRE1C variant to TCR beta V- and J-gene trimming.

This CDR3 has 13 amino acids. V was cut by 10 bases and J by 7 bases, with 19 bases left in between. The germline V gene has CDR1 ENHRY and CDR2 SYGVKD. The study ran its PCR with 60 Vbeta and 13 Jbeta primers. The table came from immunoSEQ multiplex PCR; TCRdb's copy has only in-frame clones and leaves some out. In the table there are around 170,000 clones, over 70% of which are singletons. Comments on this clone: Its antigen is undetermined.

The chain couples TRBV10-3 to TRBJ1-1; D possibly corresponds to TRBD1 (5 bases). The receptor was isolated from a man aged 50 or older in good health and CMV-seronegative. Sequenced input: PBMCs. The CDR3, as DNA: TGTGCCACTCGGGGACTCTCAGACGATGAAGCTTTCTTT. Translating it yields CATRGLSDDEAFF.